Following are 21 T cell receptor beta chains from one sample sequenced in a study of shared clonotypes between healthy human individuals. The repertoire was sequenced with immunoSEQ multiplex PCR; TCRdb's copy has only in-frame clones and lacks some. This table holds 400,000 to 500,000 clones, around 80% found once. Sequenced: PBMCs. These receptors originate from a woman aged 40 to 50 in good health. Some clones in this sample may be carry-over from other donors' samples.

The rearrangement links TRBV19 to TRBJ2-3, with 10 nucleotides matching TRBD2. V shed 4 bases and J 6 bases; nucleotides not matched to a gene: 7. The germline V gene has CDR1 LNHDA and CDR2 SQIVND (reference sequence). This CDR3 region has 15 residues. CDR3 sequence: CASSTTSGEADTQYF. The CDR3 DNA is TGTGCCAGTAGTACAACTAGCGGGGAGGCGGATACGCAGTATTTT. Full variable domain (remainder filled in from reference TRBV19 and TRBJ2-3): DGGITQSPKYLFRKEGQNVTLSCEQNLNHDAMYWYRQDPGQGLRLIYYSQIVNDFQKGDIAEGYSVSREKKESFPLTVTSAQKNPTAFYLCASSTTSGEADTQYFGPGTRLTVL.

The DNA for the CDR3 is TGTGCCAGCAGCGTAGACGGGTATCCGGTCGAGCAGTACTTC. Residues: CASSVDGYPVEQYF. This chain joins TRBV9 and TRBJ2-7, with D uncertain. The CDR3 covers 14 residues. Germline V CDR1 and CDR2: SGDLS, YYNGEE. V gave up 0 bases and J gave up 6 bases, with 13 bases separating them.

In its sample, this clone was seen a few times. Here the CDR3 DNA reads TGTGCCAGCAGCCTGGCGACAGGGGTTTCAGATACGCAGTATTTT. It yields the protein CASSLATGVSDTQYF. The rearrangement uses TRBV7-2 and TRBJ2-3; 8 nucleotides agree with TRBD1. Germline CDR1 SGHTA, CDR2 FQGNSA. This CDR3 spans 15 amino acids. V lost 5 bases, J lost 4 bases, and 8 bases stayed unmatched.

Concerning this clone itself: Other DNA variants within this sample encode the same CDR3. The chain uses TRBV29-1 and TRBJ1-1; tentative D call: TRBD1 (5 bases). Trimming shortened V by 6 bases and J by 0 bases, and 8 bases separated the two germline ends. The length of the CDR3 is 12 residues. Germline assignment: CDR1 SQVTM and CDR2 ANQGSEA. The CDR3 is CSVGGLNTEAFF. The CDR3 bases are TGCAGCGTGGGGGGACTGAACACTGAAGCTTTCTTT.

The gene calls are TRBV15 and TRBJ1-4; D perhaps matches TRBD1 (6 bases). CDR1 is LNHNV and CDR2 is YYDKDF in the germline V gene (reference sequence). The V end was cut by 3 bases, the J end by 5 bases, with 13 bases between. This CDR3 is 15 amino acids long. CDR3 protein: CATSRVGQTNEKLFF. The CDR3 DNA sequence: TGTGCCACCAGCAGGGTTGGACAGACAAATGAAAAACTGTTTTTT.

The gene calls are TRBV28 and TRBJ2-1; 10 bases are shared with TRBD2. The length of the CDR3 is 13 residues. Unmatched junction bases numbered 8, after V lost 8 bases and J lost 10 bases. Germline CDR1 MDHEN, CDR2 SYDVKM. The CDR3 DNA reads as TGTGCCAGCCGGCCTAGCGGGAGCCAGGAGCAGTTCTTC. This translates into CASRPSGSQEQFF.

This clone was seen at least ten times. The DNA for the CDR3 is TGTGCCTGGAGTTCAGCTACATACAATGAGCAGTTCTTC. As protein: CAWSSATYNEQFF. This chain links TRBV30 with TRBJ2-1, with D unclear. The CDR3 sequence is 13 residues long. Trimming took off 2 bases at V and 4 bases at J, with 9 bases between the two ends. Germline CDR1 reads GTSNPN; CDR2 reads SVGIG (reference sequence).

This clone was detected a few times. The CDR3 region is CASSATWDTIYF. CDR3 DNA sequence: TGTGCCAGCAGCGCTACCTGGGACACCATATATTTT. This chain uses TRBV9 with TRBJ1-3; D not resolved. The germline V gene has CDR1 SGDLS and CDR2 YYNGEE. CDR3 length equals 12 residues. V was clipped by 3 bases and J by 8 bases, with 9 bases between them.

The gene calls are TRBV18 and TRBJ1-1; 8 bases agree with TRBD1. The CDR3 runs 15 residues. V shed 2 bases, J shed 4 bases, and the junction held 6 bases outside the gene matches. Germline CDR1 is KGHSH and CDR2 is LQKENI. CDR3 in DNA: TGTGCCAGCTCACCAGGACAGGGAGTCAGCACTGAAGCTTTCTTT. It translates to CASSPGQGVSTEAFF.

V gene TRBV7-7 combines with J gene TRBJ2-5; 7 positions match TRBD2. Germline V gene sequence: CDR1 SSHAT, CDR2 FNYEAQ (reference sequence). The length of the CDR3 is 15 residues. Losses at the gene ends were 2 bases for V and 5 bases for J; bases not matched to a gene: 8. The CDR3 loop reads CASSLRRESWETQYF. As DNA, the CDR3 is TGTGCCAGCAGCTTAAGGCGGGAGAGTTGGGAGACCCAGTACTTC.

The CDR3 spells CASSRSVGSYNEQFF. For the CDR3, the DNA is TGTGCCAGCAGCCGCTCTGTGGGCTCCTACAATGAGCAGTTCTTC. The rearrangement uses TRBV11-3 and TRBJ2-1; no clear D gene. Deletions cut 5 bases from V and 0 bases from J, with 11 bases between. This CDR3 is built from 15 residues. Germline V CDR1 and CDR2: SGHNT, YENEEA.

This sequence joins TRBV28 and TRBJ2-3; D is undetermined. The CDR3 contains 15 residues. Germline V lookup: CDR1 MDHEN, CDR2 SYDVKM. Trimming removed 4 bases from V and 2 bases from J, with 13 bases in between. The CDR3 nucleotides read TGTGCCAGCAGTTCCGGACGTGGGCTCACAGATACGCAGTATTTT. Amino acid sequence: CASSSGRGLTDTQYF.

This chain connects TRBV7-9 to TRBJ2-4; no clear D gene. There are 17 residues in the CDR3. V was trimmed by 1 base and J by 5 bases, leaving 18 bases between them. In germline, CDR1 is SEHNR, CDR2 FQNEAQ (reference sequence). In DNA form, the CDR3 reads TGTGCCAGCAGCTTAGATTATTGGTCTGTAAAAGAAAACATTCAGTACTTC. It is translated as CASSLDYWSVKENIQYF.

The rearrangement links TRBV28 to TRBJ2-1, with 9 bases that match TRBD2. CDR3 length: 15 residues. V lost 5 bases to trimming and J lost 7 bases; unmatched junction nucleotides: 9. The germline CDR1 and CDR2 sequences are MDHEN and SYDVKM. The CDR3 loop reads CASSLLSGSGNEQFF. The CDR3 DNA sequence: TGTGCCAGCAGTCTACTTAGCGGGAGCGGGAATGAGCAGTTCTTC. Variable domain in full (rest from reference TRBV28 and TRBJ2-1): DVKVTQSSRYLVKRTGEKVFLECVQDMDHENMFWYRQDPGLGLRLIYFSYDVKMKEKGDIPEGYSVSREKKERFSLILESASTNQTSMYLCASSLLSGSGNEQFFGPGTRLTVL.

The CDR3 loop reads CASSEALVPFLNQPQHF. Here the CDR3 DNA reads TGTGCCAGCAGTGAAGCGCTTGTCCCGTTCCTCAATCAGCCCCAGCATTTT. The chain combines TRBV6-1 with TRBJ1-5; unclear D gene. Germline V gene data show CDR1 as MNHNS and CDR2 as SASEGT. Trimming removed 0 bases at V and 3 bases at J, with 15 bases between. The CDR3 totals 17 residues.

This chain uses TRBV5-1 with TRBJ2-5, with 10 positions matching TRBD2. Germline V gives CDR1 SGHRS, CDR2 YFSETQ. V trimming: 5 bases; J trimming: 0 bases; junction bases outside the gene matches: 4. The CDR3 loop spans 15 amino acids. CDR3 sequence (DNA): TGCGCCAGCAGTTTAGCGGGAGGCAACCAAGAGACCCAGTACTTC. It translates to CASSLAGGNQETQYF.

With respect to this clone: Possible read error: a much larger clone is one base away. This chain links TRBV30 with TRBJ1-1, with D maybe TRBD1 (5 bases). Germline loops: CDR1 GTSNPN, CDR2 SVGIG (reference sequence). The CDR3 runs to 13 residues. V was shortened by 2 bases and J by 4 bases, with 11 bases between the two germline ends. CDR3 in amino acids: CAWSRRGSTEAFF. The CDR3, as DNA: TGTGCCTGGAGTCGCCGGGGGAGCACTGAAGCTTTCTTT.

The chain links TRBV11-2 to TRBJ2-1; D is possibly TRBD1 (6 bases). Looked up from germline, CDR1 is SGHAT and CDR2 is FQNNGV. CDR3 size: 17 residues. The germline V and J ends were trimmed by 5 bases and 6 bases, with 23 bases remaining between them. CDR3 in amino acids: CASSPNPRAQGSNEQFF. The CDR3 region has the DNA TGTGCCAGCAGCCCAAACCCCAGGGCACAGGGTAGCAATGAGCAGTTCTTC.

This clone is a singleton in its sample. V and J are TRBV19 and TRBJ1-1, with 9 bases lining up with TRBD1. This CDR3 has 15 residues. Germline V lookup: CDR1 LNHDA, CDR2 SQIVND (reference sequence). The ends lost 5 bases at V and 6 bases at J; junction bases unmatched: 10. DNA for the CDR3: TGTGCCAGTAGTCCGGTAGGACAGGGGTACTCTGAAGCTTTCTTT. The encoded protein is CASSPVGQGYSEAFF.

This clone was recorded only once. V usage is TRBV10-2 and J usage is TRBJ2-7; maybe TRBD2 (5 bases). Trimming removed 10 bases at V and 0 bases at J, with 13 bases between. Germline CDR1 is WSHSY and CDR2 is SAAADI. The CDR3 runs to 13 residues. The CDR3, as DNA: TGCGCCACCCTGGACTTATTCTCCTACGAGCAGTACTTC. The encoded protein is CATLDLFSYEQYF.

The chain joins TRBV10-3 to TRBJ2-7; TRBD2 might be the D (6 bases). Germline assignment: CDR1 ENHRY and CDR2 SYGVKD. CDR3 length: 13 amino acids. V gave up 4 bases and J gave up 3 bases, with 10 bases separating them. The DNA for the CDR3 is TGTGCCATCAGTGCCGGACTAAACTACGAGCAGTACTTC. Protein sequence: CAISAGLNYEQYF.